Listed below are T cell receptor beta chains from one sample, sequenced in a study of regulatory T cells in long-lasting Graves disease. TCRdb re-analysed the multiplex PCR reads in MiXCR, keeping a single row per CDR3 protein. The profile shows hundreds of thousands of distinct CDR3 sequences, 16% of them singletons. These same data were also listed under a study on T cells in Graves' hyperthyroidism and ophthalmopathy.

This specimen consisted of peripheral blood mononuclear cells (PBMCs), obtained at new diagnosis, from a patient treated with antithyroid drugs. All receptors come from a woman in her forties or fifties with Graves disease. Both conserved end residues are part of each CDR3. The order of the fields is V gene, clone size, D gene, CDR3 protein. D genes are given only for firm matches. Where a row states a size, it is once, few, many or the class of an expanded clone; other rows omit it.

V gene: TRBV20-1; clone size: .; D gene: .; CDR3 protein: CSARFRGAKETQYF
V gene: TRBV5-1; clone size: many; D gene: TRBD1; CDR3 protein: CASSLDPTGSSGNTIYF
V gene: TRBV5-1; clone size: .; D gene: .; CDR3 protein: CASSLRGVAPLHF
V gene: TRBV30; clone size: .; D gene: .; CDR3 protein: CAWIGGGQNTEAFF
V gene: TRBV9; clone size: few; D gene: TRBD1; CDR3 protein: CASSATTGGQPQHF
V gene: TRBV30; clone size: few; D gene: .; CDR3 protein: CAWQRGTQYF
V gene: TRBV19; clone size: few; D gene: .; CDR3 protein: CASGTGVNYGYTF
V gene: TRBV5-1; clone size: many; D gene: .; CDR3 protein: CASSNREVSYGYTF
V gene: TRBV7-2; clone size: many; D gene: .; CDR3 protein: CALIGDGLWNEQFF
V gene: TRBV7-9; clone size: many; D gene: TRBD1; CDR3 protein: CASSYPGQTYGYTF
V gene: TRBV4-1; clone size: .; D gene: .; CDR3 protein: CASSRTLLGPQAFF
V gene: TRBV27; clone size: many; D gene: .; CDR3 protein: CASSPRQVGSGTEAFF
V gene: TRBV9; clone size: .; D gene: TRBD2; CDR3 protein: CASSVSGGPQETQYF
V gene: TRBV7-3; clone size: many; D gene: TRBD1; CDR3 protein: CASSQDGQGSTDTQYF
V gene: TRBV7-9; clone size: .; D gene: .; CDR3 protein: CASRNRTAPKLFF